The text below deals with one T cell receptor beta chain. Its antigen is as yet unknown. This sample is part of a study of cytomegalovirus exposure and HLA in healthy donors. For the study at large: The platform used for the roughly 130 validation repertoires matched that of the roughly 700 first-cohort repertoires, a later analysis reported. General study findings and limits: Listed as cytomegalovirus-associated were roughly 180 TCR beta chains.

Produced via immunoSEQ multiplex PCR; TCRdb's table is partial and in-frame only. The table records fewer than 85,000 clones, roughly 96% of them present only once. The sequenced sample was PBMCs. This TCR derives from a woman aged 18 to 35 in good health and CMV-seronegative.

The CDR3 DNA follows: TGTGCCAGCAGCTTAGGTGGTTGGGGGAGGGGTGCGGAGACCCAGTACTTC. Translating it yields CASSLGGWGRGAETQYF. The rearrangement links TRBV11-3 to TRBJ2-5, with 7 nucleotides matching TRBD2. In germline, CDR1 is SGHNT, CDR2 YENEEA. The CDR3 covers 17 residues. V gave up 1 base and J gave up 5 bases; unmatched junction bases: 13.